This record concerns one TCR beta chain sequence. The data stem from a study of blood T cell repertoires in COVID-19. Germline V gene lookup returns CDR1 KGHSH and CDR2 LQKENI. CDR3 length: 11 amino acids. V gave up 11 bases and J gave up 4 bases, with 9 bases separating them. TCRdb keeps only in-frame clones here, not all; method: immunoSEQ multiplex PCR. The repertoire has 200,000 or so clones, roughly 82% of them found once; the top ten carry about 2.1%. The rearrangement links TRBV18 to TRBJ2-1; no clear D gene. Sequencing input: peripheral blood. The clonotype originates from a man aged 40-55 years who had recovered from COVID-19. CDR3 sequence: CASTGYNEQFF. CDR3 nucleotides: TGTGCCTCCACGGGTTACAATGAGCAGTTCTTC.